This TCR beta chain was obtained from a study of blood T cell repertoires in COVID-19 (dated by TCRdb to about 2020). Regarding the study in general: The collaborator samples originated in the United States, Italy and Spain and spanned the acute and convalescent phases of COVID-19. The dataset comprised deeply sampled blood TCRbeta repertoires from subjects exposed to, actively infected with, or recovered from COVID-19. Where available, HLA class I and class II types were obtained from metadata supplied by the sample provider rather than from assay-based typing. The material from the prospective study consisted of cDNA or gDNA derived from T cells, B-cell-depleted T cells, or PBMCs. Samples came from the ongoing ImmuneRACE study (first 160 participants) plus 1,254 subjects from 6 global collaborators. The sample metadata nearly always contained a de-identified subject ID, COVID-19 status, age in years and sex. The repertoires were made available in a free public database intended to serve as a resource for research on the immune response to SARS-CoV-2.

The immunoSEQ Assay, a bias-controlled multiplex PCR, was used to amplify TCRbeta CDR3 regions from genomic DNA. The published analysis was carried out like this. The number of nucleated cells in each sample was estimated by amplification of reference gene primers within the assay. To quantify the absolute abundance of each unique TCRbeta CDR3 rearrangement, sequence reads were collapsed and filtered. For each sample, productive Simpson clonality was calculated by taking the square root of Simpson's diversity index across productive rearrangements. TCRdb took over this immuneACCESS table, retaining in-frame rearrangements with V and J assigned. Such tables are incomplete; in checked studies, under half of the missing clones stem from an unresolved V gene, and the remainder is unexplained. Clone size and V and J calls were adopted from that table, with D and trimming inferred from the DNA. This sample comprises some 700,000 clones, 85% to 90% of them detected only once. The ten largest account for more than 0.25% of the sample.

Broad study findings and their caveats: Clinical and demographic metadata were provided uncurated, with the amount varying by source and participant.

The collaborating institutions used their own protocols to collect whole blood in K2EDTA tubes. For TCRbeta analysis, collaborators shipped samples in one of three forms: frozen whole blood, isolated PBMCs, or DNA extracted from either of those sample types. The CDR3 measures 15 amino acids from cysteine to phenylalanine. Just the 45-base CDR3 DNA is kept, in frame starting at base 1. CDR1 and CDR2 are drawn from the germline V gene: MGHRA, YSYEKL. For this chain, trimming is 3 bases at the V end and 4 bases at the J end, and the number of junction bases without a gene match is 6. Notes on this clone: Its target antigen remains unknown. Base qualities are not provided; no much larger clone lies one nucleotide away.

The receptor comes from a woman between 18 and 30 years old with acute or convalescent COVID-19. Material: peripheral blood. In this chain, TRBV4-1 is recombined with TRBJ1-1; TRBD1 fits 9 bases in the junction. For the CDR3, the sequence is CASSHPGTGLTEAFF. Here is the DNA: TGCGCCAGCAGCCATCCCGGGACAGGGCTCACTGAAGCTTTCTTT.